The entry below describes one T cell receptor beta chain. Assay used: immunoSEQ multiplex PCR; TCRdb lists only in-frame clones, some missing. The table lists over 70,000 clones, more than 80% of them singletons. The record originates from a study of OX40 agonist ivuxolimab in advanced cancers. CDR3 length equals 14 residues. The germline V gene encodes CDR1 LNHDA and CDR2 SQIVND (reference sequence). Trimming removed 1 base from V and 12 bases from J; junction bases left unmatched: 10. This chain links TRBV19 with TRBJ2-7; 9 bases match TRBD2. This clonotype was sampled from an adult with an advanced solid tumor such as melanoma, head and neck, liver or kidney cancer. The sample was CD4+ or CD8+ T cells sorted from blood, taken in a trial of the OX40 agonist ivuxolimab. The CDR3 coding sequence is TGTGCCAGTAGTATAGGGCTAGCGGGAACCGAACTGTACTTC. Its protein product is CASSIGLAGTELYF.